This T cell receptor (beta chain) came from a study of T-cell memory formation after mild COVID-19. TCRdb redid the calling of the 5' RACE reads with MiXCR, one entry per CDR3 protein. Of about 340,000 distinct CDR3 sequences listed, roughly 15% were seen once; the top ten hold about 20%. The CDR3 is made up of 13 amino acids. With V trimmed by 6 bases and J by 4 bases, 7 bases remained unmatched. Germline CDR1 is DFQATT and CDR2 is SNEGSKA (reference sequence). This clonotype was seen only a few times. This chain links TRBV20-1 with TRBJ2-5; 8 bases are a match to TRBD2. This receptor was obtained from a man in his late teens or twenties who had mild COVID-19 (a few samples of this study predate the infection). Cell type and time point are not known. Sequencing input: PBMCs or a T cell subset sorted from them (not recorded which). This CDR3 is CSAPGLVLETQYF. In nucleotides, the CDR3 is TGCAGTGCCCCGGGACTAGTACTAGAGACCCAGTACTTC.